A selection of T cell receptor beta chains follows, all from one sample in a study of T cells in Graves' hyperthyroidism and ophthalmopathy. TCRdb analysed the multiplex PCR reads with MiXCR anew, one entry per CDR3 protein. Of approximately 590,000 distinct CDR3 sequences in the sample, about a sixth were seen once. Material for sequencing was blood. Source of these receptors: a woman in her 30s with Graves' hyperthyroidism. CDR3s include the opening cysteine and the closing phenylalanine or tryptophan. A D gene is named only where the DNA matches it firmly. Clone size is shown for a subset of rows, as once, few, many or a class of expanded clone.

>many|-|TRBJ2-3|15|TRBV12-3/TRBV12-4
CASGSTKSLQDTQYF
TGTGCCAGCGGTTCTACTAAATCATTGCAAGATACGCAGTATTTT
>few|-|TRBJ2-4|11|TRBV6-1
CASRVGNIQYF
TGTGCCAGCCGAGTGGGAAACATTCAGTACTTC
>-|TRBD2|TRBJ2-1|13|TRBV20-1
CSAGTSGHNEQFF
TGCAGTGCCGGGACTAGCGGCCACAATGAGCAGTTCTTC
>many|TRBD2|TRBJ2-3|16|TRBV11-2
CASSSPSGRVTDTQYF
TGTGCCAGCAGCTCACCTAGCGGGAGGGTCACAGATACGCAGTATTTT
>-|-|TRBJ2-7|13|TRBV4-2
CASSQDVDYEQYF
TGTGCCAGCAGCCAAGATGTGGACTACGAGCAGTACTTC
>-|-|TRBJ2-7|14|TRBV5-6
CASTESALTNEQYF
TGTGCCAGCACCGAGTCCGCCTTAACCAACGAGCAGTACTTC
>many|-|TRBJ2-3|12|TRBV29-1
CSVPGLTDTQYF
TGCAGCGTTCCCGGTCTCACAGATACGCAGTATTTT
>many|-|TRBJ1-4|14|TRBV30
CAWSPGGANEKLFF
TGTGCCTGGAGCCCCGGGGGGGCAAATGAAAAACTGTTTTTT
>many|TRBD2|TRBJ2-1|15|TRBV5-1
CASSLVVGGSGEQFF
TGCGCCAGCAGCTTGGTTGTGGGAGGGTCCGGTGAGCAGTTCTTC
>many|TRBD1|TRBJ2-7|15|TRBV30
CAWSFPDRRPYEQYF
TGTGCCTGGAGCTTCCCGGACAGGCGGCCCTACGAGCAGTACTTC
>few|-|TRBJ2-7|14|TRBV5-8
CASQDRDASYEQYF
TGTGCCAGTCAAGACCGGGACGCTTCCTACGAGCAGTACTTC
>-|-|TRBJ2-7|14|TRBV20-1
CSARGGQGWSEQYF
TGCAGTGCTAGAGGCGGGCAGGGGTGGAGCGAGCAGTACTTC
>-|TRBD2|TRBJ2-7|14|TRBV6-1
CASKSLAGTYEQYF
TGTGCCAGCAAAAGTTTAGCGGGTACCTACGAGCAGTACTTC
>-|TRBD2|TRBJ2-1|17|TRBV6-1
CASSEHGTSGRRNEQFF
TGTGCCAGTAGTGAGCATGGGACTAGCGGGAGGAGGAATGAGCAGTTCTTC
>many|-|TRBJ1-6|18|TRBV28
CASSYSSYGNLYNSPLHF
TGTGCCAGCAGTTATTCCTCTTACGGGAACCTTTATAATTCACCCCTCCACTTT
>few|-|TRBJ1-3|16|TRBV28
CASSLAGELFGNTIYF
TGTGCCAGCAGTTTAGCAGGGGAACTCTTCGGAAACACCATATATTTT
>many|TRBD1|TRBJ2-1|14|TRBV5-1
CASSFRGQYNEQFF
TGCGCCAGCAGCTTCAGGGGACAGTACAATGAGCAGTTCTTC
>-|TRBD2|TRBJ2-1|19|TRBV28
CASSSTGTSGRLSYNEQFF
TGTGCCAGCAGTAGTACCGGGACTAGCGGGAGGCTCTCCTACAATGAGCAGTTCTTC
>many|TRBD2|TRBJ2-1|15|TRBV7-3
CASSPRLAGNNEQFF
TGTGCCAGCAGCCCGAGACTAGCGGGTAACAATGAGCAGTTCTTC
>many|-|TRBJ2-3|12|TRBV6-1
CASGAFTDTQYF
TGTGCCAGCGGGGCGTTCACAGATACGCAGTATTTT
>-|-|TRBJ2-1|11|TRBV27
CASSLGGRQFF
TGTGCCAGCAGTTTGGGGGGTCGGCAGTTCTTC
>many|-|TRBJ1-2|12|TRBV7-2
CASSQQGYGYTF
TGTGCCAGCAGCCAACAGGGCTATGGCTACACCTTC
>few|TRBD2|TRBJ2-5|17|TRBV3-1
CASSQDRSGTPQETQYF
TGTGCCAGCAGCCAAGATCGTAGCGGGACCCCCCAAGAGACCCAGTACTTC
>-|TRBD2|TRBJ2-7|17|TRBV7-9
CASSSTTSGKASGEQYF
TGTGCCAGCAGCTCGACGACTAGCGGGAAGGCGTCGGGCGAGCAGTACTTC